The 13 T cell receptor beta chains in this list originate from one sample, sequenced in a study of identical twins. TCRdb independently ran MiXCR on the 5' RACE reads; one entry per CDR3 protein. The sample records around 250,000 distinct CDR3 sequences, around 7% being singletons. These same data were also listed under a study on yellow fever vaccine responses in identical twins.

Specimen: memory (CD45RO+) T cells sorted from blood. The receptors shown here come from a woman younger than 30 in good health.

The CDR3 here is CASSYRTGEAFF. CDR3 nucleotides: TGTGCCAGCAGCTACAGGACAGGTGAAGCTTTCTTT. This chain joins TRBV7-6 and TRBJ1-1; TRBD1 matches 7 bases. This CDR3 is built from 12 residues. Per germline, CDR1 SGHVS and CDR2 FNYEAQ. V lost 4 bases to trimming and J lost 7 bases; unmatched junction nucleotides: 3.

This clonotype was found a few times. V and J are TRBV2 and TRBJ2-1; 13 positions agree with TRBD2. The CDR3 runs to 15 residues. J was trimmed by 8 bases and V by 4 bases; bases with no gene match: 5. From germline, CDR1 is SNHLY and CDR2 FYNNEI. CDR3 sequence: CASSGTSGSWYEQFF. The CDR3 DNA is TGTGCCAGCAGTGGGACTAGCGGGAGTTGGTATGAGCAGTTCTTC.

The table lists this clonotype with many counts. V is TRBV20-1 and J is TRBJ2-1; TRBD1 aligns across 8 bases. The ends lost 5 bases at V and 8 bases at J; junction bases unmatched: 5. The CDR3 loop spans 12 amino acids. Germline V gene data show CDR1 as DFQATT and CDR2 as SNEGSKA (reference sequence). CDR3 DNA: TGCAGTGCTCGTGGACAGGGCTATGAGCAGTTCTTC. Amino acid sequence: CSARGQGYEQFF.

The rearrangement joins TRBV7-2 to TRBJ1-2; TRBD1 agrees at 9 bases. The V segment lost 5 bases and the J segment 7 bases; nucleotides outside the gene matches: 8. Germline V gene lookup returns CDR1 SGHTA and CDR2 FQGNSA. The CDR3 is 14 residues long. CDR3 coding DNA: TGTGCCAGCAGCGGACAGGGGTCTTTGGGTGGCTACACCTTC. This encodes CASSGQGSLGGYTF.

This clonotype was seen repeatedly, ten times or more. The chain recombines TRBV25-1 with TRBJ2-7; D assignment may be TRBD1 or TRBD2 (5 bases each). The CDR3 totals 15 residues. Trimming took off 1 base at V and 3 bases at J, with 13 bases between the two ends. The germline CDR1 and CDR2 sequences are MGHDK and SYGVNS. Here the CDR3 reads CASSESGRGDYEQYF. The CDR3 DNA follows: TGTGCCAGCAGTGAATCGGGGAGAGGGGACTACGAGCAGTACTTC.

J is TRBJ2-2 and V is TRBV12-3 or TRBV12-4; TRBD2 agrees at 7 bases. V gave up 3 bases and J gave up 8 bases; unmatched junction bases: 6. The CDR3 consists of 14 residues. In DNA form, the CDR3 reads TGTGCCAGCAGTTTTTGGGGAGGGCGGGGGGAGCTGTTTTTT. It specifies CASSFWGGRGELFF.

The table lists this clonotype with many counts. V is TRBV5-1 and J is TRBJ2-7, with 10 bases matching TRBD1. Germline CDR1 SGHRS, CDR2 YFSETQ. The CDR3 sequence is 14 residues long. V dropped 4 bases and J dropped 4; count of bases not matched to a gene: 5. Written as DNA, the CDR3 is TGCGCCAGCAGCGAAGGACAGGGGGTATACGAGCAGTACTTC. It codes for CASSEGQGVYEQYF. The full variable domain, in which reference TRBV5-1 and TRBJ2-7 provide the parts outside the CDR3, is KAGVTQTPRYLIKTRGQQVTLSCSPISGHRSVSWYQQTPGQGLQFLFEYFSETQRNKGNFPGRFSGRQFSNSRSEMNVSTLELGDSALYLCASSEGQGVYEQYFGPGTRLTVT.

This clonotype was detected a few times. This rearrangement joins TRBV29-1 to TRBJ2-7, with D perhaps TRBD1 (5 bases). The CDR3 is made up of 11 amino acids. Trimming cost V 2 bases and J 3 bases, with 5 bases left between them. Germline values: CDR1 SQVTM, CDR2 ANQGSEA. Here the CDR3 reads CSVEQGYEQYF. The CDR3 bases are TGCAGCGTTGAACAGGGCTACGAGCAGTACTTC.

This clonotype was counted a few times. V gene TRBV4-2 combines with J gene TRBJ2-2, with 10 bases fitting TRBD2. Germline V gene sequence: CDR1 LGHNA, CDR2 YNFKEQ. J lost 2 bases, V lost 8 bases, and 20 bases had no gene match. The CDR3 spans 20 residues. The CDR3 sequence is CASWERKKIAGGQNTGELFF. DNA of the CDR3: TGTGCCAGCTGGGAAAGGAAGAAGATAGCGGGGGGTCAAAACACCGGGGAGCTGTTTTTT.

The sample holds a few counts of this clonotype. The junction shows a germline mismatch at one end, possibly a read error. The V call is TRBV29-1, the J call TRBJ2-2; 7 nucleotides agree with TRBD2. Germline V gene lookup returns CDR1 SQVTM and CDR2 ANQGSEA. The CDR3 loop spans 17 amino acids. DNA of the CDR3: TGCAGCGCCAACTCGCCCTCCACGGGAGGTGTAAGCGGGGAGCCGTTTTTT. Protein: CSANSPSTGGVSGEPFF.

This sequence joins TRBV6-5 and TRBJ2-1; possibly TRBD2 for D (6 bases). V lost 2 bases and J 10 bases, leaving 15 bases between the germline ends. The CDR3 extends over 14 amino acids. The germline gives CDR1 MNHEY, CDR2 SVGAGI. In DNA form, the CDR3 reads TGTGCCAGCAGTTACAAAGGAGGGTTCGGCGAGCAGTTCTTC. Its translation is CASSYKGGFGEQFF.

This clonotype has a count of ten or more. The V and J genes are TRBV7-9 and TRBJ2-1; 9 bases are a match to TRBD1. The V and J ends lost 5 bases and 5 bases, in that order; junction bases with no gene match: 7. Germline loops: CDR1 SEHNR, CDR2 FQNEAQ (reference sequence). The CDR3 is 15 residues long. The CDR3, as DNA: TGTGCCAGCAGCCCCGGGACAGGGTTCGACAATGAGCAGTTCTTC. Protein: CASSPGTGFDNEQFF.

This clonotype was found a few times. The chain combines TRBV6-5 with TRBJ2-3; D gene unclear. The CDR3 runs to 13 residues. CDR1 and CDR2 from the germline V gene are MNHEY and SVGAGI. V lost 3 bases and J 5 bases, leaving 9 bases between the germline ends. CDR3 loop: CASSYVMGDTQYF. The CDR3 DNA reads TGTGCCAGCAGTTATGTTATGGGAGATACGCAGTATTTT.